Included here is one T cell receptor (beta chain) sequence, with context. Its antigen remains unidentified. V lost 3 bases, J lost 2 bases, and 8 bases lay in between. CDR3 length: 15 residues. CDR1 is MNHNS and CDR2 is SASEGT in the germline V gene. Using immunoSEQ multiplex PCR, the repertoire was profiled, and TCRdb retains in-frame clones only, with some absent. The repertoire holds about 990,000 clones, with around 78% as singletons. This sample is part of a study of shared clonotypes between healthy human individuals. Points from the study as a whole: Sharing across four donors was highest in naive CD4 (approximately 5%) and lowest in memory CD8 (about 0.4%).

This TCR derives from a man younger than 35 in good health. Some clones in this sample may be carry-over from other donors' samples. The sequencing input was memory CD4+ T cells from PBMCs. Subset denoted: CD45RA-negative fraction. This chain uses TRBV6-1 with TRBJ2-6; a possible D gene is TRBD2 (5 bases). In nucleotides, the CDR3 is TGTGCCAGCAGTGATGAGGGAACTGGGGCCAACGTCCTGACTTTC. This codes for CASSDEGTGANVLTF.